This entry concerns a single TCR beta chain. The V and J ends lost 1 base and 1 base respectively, with 7 bases between them. Per germline, CDR1 MNHNS and CDR2 SASEGT. The CDR3 has 14 residues. Original methodology: It was from reference gene primer amplification that nucleated cell counts were estimated. Here immunoSEQ multiplex PCR was the method, and the copy in TCRdb shows in-frame clones only, minus some. V, J and clone size derive from that table, while D and trimming were established from the DNA sequence. The sample yields around 250,000 clones, 90% seen once. The data were taken from a study of blood T cell repertoires in COVID-19.

Source material: peripheral blood. The clonotype was recovered from a woman aged 55-70 years with COVID-19, enrolled during active disease. V and J are TRBV6-1 and TRBJ1-1; D is uncertain. The DNA of the CDR3 is TGTGCCAGCAGTGAAGGACTTTGGAACACTGAAGCTTTCTTT. Its translation is CASSEGLWNTEAFF.